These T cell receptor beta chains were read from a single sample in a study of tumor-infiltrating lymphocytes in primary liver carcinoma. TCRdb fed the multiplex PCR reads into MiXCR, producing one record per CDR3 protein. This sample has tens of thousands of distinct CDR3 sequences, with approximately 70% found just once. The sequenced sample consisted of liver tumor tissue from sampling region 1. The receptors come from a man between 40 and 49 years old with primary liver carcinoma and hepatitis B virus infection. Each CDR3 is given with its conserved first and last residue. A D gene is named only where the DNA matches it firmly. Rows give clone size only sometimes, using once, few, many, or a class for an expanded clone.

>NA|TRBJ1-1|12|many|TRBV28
CASIRDNTEAFF
TGTGCCAGCATTCGAGACAACACTGAAGCTTTCTTT
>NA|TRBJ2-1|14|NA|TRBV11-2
CTSSLNRLVSEEFF
TGTACCAGCAGCTTAAACCGGCTAGTTAGTGAGGAGTTCTTC
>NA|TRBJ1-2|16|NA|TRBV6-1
CASSEGVGRPGFGYTF
TGTGCCAGTAGTGAAGGTGTCGGCAGACCTGGCTTTGGGTACACCTTC
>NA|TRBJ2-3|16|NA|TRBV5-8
CASSFNSGSVSDTLYF
TGTGCCAGCAGCTTCAATAGTGGGAGTGTCTCAGATACGCTGTATTTT
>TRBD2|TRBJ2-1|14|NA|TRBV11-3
CASSSGLAGGEQFF
TGTGCCAGCAGCTCGGGACTAGCGGGAGGAGAGCAGTTCTTC
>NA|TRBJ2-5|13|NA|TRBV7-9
CASSLNVQETQCF
TGTGCCAGCAGCTTAAATGTACAAGAGACCCAATGCTTC
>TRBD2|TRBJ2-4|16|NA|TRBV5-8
CASSLGLTGLKNIQYF
TGTGCCAGCAGCCTGGGACTAACGGGCCTCAAAAACATTCAGTACTTC
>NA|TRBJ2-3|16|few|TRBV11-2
CASSRRGGLTTDTQYF
TGTGCCAGCAGTCGCAGGGGGGGCCTAACCACGGATACGCAGTATTTT
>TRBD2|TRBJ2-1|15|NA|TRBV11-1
CAISKGLAKWGEQFF
TGTGCCATCAGTAAGGGACTAGCGAAATGGGGTGAGCAGTTCTTC
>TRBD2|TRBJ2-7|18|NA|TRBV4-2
CASSGEPGLAGGSHEQYF
TGTGCCAGCAGTGGAGAACCGGGACTAGCAGGAGGGTCACACGAGCAGTACTTC
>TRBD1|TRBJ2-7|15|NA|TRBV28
CAGSSMGQEYYEQYF
TGTGCCGGCAGTTCAATGGGACAGGAATACTACGAGCAGTACTTC
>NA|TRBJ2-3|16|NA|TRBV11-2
CISSRQTINPTDTQYF
TGTATCAGCAGCCGACAAACCATCAACCCCACAGATACGCAGTATTTT
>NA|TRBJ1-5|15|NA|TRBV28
CASSLSWVSNQSQHF
TGTGCCAGCAGTTTATCTTGGGTGAGCAACCAATCCCAGCATTTT
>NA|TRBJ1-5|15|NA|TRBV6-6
CASNYSHRTNQPQHF
TGTGCCAGCAATTACTCGCACAGGACCAATCAGCCCCAGCATTTT
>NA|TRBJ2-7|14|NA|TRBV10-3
CAISDTRAFGEQYF
TGTGCCATCAGTGACACCCGGGCTTTCGGGGAGCAGTACTTC
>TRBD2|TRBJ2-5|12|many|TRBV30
CAWRAGGATQYF
TGTGCCTGGAGGGCGGGAGGGGCGACCCAGTACTTC
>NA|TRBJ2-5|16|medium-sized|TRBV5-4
CASSLVGGGQQETQYF
TGTGCCAGCAGCTTGGTTGGCGGGGGCCAACAAGAGACCCAGTACTTC
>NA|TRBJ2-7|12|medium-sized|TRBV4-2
CASSQGVNEQYF
TGTGCCAGCAGCCAAGGTGTGAACGAGCAGTACTTC
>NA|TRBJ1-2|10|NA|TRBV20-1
CSAGSYGYTF
TGCAGTGCTGGATCATATGGCTACACCTTC
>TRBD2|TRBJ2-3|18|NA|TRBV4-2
CASSHVALLAGAADTQYF
TGTGCCAGCAGCCATGTGGCGCTTCTAGCGGGAGCAGCAGATACGCAGTATTTT
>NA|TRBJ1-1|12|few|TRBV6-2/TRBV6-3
CATSYINTKAFF
TGTGCCACCAGTTACATTAACACTAAAGCTTTCTTT
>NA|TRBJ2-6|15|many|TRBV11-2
CASSPDSSGANVLTF
TGTGCCAGCAGCCCCGACAGCTCTGGGGCCAACGTCCTGACTTTC
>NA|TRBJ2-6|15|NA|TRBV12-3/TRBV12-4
CASTLSRYGANILIF
TGTGCCAGCACCCTCTCCCGCTATGGGGCCAACATCCTGATTTTC
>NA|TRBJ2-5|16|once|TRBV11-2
CARSLTVGGSGETQYF
TGTGCCAGGAGCTTAACAGTAGGGGGCTCGGGGGAGACACAGTACTTC
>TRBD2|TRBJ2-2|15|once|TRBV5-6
CASNVYGRSSGELFF
TGTGCCAGCAACGTATACGGGAGGAGTTCCGGGGAGCTGTTTTTT
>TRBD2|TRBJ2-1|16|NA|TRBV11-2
CASSYTSAHLYNGQFF
TGTGCCAGCAGCTACACTAGCGCCCATTTATACAATGGGCAATTCTTC
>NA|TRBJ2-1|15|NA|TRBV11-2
CASSLVIDSYNEQFF
TGTGCCAGCAGCTTAGTCATAGACTCCTACAATGAGCAGTTCTTC
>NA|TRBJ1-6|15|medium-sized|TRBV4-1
CASSQVRVSDSPLHF
TGCGCCAGCAGCCAAGTTCGGGTTTCGGATTCACCCCTCCACTTT
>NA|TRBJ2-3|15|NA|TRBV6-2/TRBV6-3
CASTLDSYNNQPQYF
TGCGCCAGCACCCTCGACAGTTATAACAATCAGCCCCAGTATTTT
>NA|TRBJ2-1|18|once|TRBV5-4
CASSLRGAALTSYNEQFF
TGTGCCAGCAGCTTAAGGGGGGCGGCCCTGACCTCCTACAATGAGCAATTCTTC
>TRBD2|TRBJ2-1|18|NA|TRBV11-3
CASSLHPPGTSGFNEQCF
TGCGCCAGTAGCTTACACCCCCCCGGGACTAGCGGGTTCAATGAGCAGTGCTTC
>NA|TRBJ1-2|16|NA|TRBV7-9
CASSLEGRQSQYGNTF
TGTGCCAGCAGCCTCGAGGGCAGGCAGTCCCAGTATGGCAACACCTTC
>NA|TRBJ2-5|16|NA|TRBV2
CASASYREKGEETQYF
TGTGCTAGCGCAAGTTATAGGGAAAAAGGAGAAGAGACCCAGTACTTC
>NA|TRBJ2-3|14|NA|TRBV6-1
CGSCLGLGQDTQYF
TGTGGTAGCTGTCTGGGACTGGGCCAAGATACGCAGTATTTT
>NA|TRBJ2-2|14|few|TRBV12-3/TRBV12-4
CASSLRVKTGGLFF
TGTGCCAGCAGTTTAAGGGTTAAGACCGGGGGGCTGTTTTTT
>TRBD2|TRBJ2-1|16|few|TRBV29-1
CSADVVAGGFHNEQFF
TGCAGCGCTGACGTGGTAGCGGGAGGGTTCCACAATGAGCAGTTCTTC
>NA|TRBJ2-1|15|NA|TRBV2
CASSHDKSSYNVQFF
TGTGCCAGTAGTCATGACAAAAGCTCCTACAATGTGCAGTTCTTC
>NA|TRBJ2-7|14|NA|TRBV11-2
CASSTTGLAEKQYF
TGTGCCAGCAGTACTACCGGACTCGCCGAGAAGCAGTACTTC
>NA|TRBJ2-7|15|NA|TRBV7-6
CVSSPILRDFYEQYF
TGTGTCAGCAGCCCTATTCTCAGGGATTTCTATGAGCAGTACTTC
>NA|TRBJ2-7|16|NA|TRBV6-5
CASRPRQAESLYEQYF
TGTGCCAGCAGGCCCAGACAGGCAGAATCCCTTTACGAGCAGTACTTC
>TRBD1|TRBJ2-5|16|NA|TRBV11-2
CANSFIAGGSGETQYF
TGTGCCAACAGCTTTATAGCAGGGGGCTCGGGGGAGACCCAGTACTTC
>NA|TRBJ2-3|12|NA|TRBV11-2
CASSKSTHTQYF
TGCGCCAGTAGCAAATCCACACATACGCAGTATTTT
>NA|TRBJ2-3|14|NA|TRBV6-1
CANCLGLGQDRQYF
TGTGCCAACTGTCTGGGACTGGGCCAAGATAGGCAGTATTTT
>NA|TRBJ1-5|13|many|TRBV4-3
CASSQEPSQPQHF
TGCGCCAGCAGCCAAGAGCCCAGTCAGCCCCAGCATTTT
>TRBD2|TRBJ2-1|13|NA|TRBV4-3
CTSSQGSSGNVFF
TGCACCAGCAGTCAAGGGTCTAGCGGGAATGTGTTCTTC
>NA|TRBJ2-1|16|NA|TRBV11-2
CTSSYTCAHLYSEQFF
NA
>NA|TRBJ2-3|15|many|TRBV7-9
CASSLRGGDPDTQYF
TGTGCCAGCAGCTTACGAGGAGGGGACCCAGATACGCAGTATTTT
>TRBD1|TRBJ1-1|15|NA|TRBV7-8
CASSLATGAITEAFF
TGTGCCAGCAGTTTAGCAACAGGGGCGATCACTGAAGCATTCTTT
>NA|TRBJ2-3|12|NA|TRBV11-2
CVSNASTDTQYF
TGTGTCAGCAACGCCAGTACAGATACGCAGTATTTT
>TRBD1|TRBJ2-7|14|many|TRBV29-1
CSVITGGSPYEQYF
TGCAGCGTTATAACAGGGGGCAGCCCCTACGAGCAGTACTTC
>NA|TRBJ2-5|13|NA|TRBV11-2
CASSSVLEETQYF
TGTGCCAGCAGCTCAGTTCTGGAGGAGACACAGTACTTC
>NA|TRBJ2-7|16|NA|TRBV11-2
CASSLSATSLSYEHYF
TGTGCCAGCAGCCTCAGTGCGACCAGCCTCTCCTACGAGCACTATTTC
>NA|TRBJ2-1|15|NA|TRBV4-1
CASSGDGTAHNEQFF
TGCGCCAGCAGCGGTGACGGGACCGCCCACAATGAGCAATTCTTC
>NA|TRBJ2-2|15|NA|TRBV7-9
CASSPSGRSTWELLF
TGTGCCAGCAGCCCCTCAGGGAGAAGCACCTGGGAGCTGCTTTTC
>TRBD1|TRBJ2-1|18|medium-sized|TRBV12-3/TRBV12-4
CASSFLAGGQHFNNEQFF
TGTGCCAGCAGTTTTCTGGCAGGGGGCCAGCATTTCAACAATGAGCAGTTCTTC